This record covers a single T cell receptor beta chain. Its antigen is unknown. Pooled together were second doses at about 4 or about 12 weeks. TCRdb keeps only in-frame clones here, not all; method: immunoSEQ multiplex PCR. Of fewer than 90,000 clones listed, about 86% were seen once; the top ten hold more than 5%. This specimen belongs to a study of T cell responses to AZD1222 COVID-19 vaccine. CDR1 is KGHSH, CDR2 LQKENI, per germline. The CDR3 is 15 residues long. The junction had 5 bases not matched to a gene; V was cut back by 5 bases and J by 0 bases. Study outcomes and limitations: Seropositive at baseline were only five or six AZD1222 recipients. The donors showed a predominance of white British ancestry and of females, with possible underestimation of clonal diversity.

The sequence came from an adult who received the AZD1222 COVID-19 vaccine. Source: peripheral blood, taken 28 days after the second AZD1222 dose. The chain combines TRBV18 with TRBJ2-3, with 7 bases matching TRBD1. DNA for the CDR3: TGTGCCAGCTCAAGAGGGGGCGATAGCACAGATACGCAGTATTTT. This translates into CASSRGGDSTDTQYF. Drawing the rest from reference TRBV18 and TRBJ2-3, the complete variable domain is NAGVMQNPRHLVRRRGQEARLRCSPMKGHSHVYWYRQLPEEGLKFMVYLQKENIIDESGMPKERFSAEFPKEGPSILRIQQVVRGDSAAYFCASSRGGDSTDTQYFGPGTRLTVL.